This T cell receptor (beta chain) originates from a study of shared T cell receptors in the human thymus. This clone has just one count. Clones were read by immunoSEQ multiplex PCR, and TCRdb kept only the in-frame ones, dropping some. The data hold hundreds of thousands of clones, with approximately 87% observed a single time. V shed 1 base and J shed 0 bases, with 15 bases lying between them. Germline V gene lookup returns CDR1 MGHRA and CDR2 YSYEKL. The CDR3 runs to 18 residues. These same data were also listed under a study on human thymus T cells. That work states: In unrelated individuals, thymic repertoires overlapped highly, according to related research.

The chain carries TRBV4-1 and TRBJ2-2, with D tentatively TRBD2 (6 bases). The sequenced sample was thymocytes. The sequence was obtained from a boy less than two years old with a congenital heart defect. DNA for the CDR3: TGCGCCAGCAGCCAAGGGGGGGTCCCTAGCCCGAACACCGGGGAGCTGTTTTTT. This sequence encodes CASSQGGVPSPNTGELFF.